This TCR beta chain derives from a study of blood T cell repertoires in COVID-19. The overall study: Italy, Spain and the United States were the sources of the convalescent and acute COVID-19 samples. T cells, B-cell-depleted T cells, or PBMCs supplied cDNA or gDNA.

This CDR3 is 16 amino acids long. Germline assignment: CDR1 WNHNN and CDR2 SYGVQD (reference sequence). Trimming shortened V by 3 bases and J by 3 bases, and 14 bases separated the two germline ends. In the authors' workflow: Quantification of nucleated cells was approximated via reference gene primer amplification. Generated by immunoSEQ multiplex PCR, the TCRdb table keeps only in-frame clones and is missing some. The V and J calls and clone size come from that table; D and trimming were worked out from the DNA. The sample lists 150,000 to 200,000 clones; 75% to 90% were seen once. The clonotype comes from a woman aged 35 to 49 with acute or convalescent COVID-19. Sequenced: peripheral blood. The rearrangement uses TRBV10-1 and TRBJ2-2; tentative D call: TRBD2 (5 bases). The DNA for the CDR3 is TGCGCCAGCAGTGACCGGGGTAGGCGCGACACCGGGGAGCTGTTTTTT. Amino acid sequence: CASSDRGRRDTGELFF.